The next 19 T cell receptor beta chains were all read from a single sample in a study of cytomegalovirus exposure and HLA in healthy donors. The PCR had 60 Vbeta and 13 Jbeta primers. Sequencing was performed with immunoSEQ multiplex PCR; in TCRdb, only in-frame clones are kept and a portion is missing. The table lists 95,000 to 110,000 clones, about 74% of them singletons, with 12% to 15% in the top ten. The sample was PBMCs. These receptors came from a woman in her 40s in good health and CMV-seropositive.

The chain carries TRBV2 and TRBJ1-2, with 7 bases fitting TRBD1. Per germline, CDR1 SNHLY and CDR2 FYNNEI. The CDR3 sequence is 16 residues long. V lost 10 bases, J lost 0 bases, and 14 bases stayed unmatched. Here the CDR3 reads CAIPGTRDSTNYGYTF. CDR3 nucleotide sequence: TGTGCCATCCCTGGAACCCGGGACAGCACTAACTATGGCTACACCTTC.

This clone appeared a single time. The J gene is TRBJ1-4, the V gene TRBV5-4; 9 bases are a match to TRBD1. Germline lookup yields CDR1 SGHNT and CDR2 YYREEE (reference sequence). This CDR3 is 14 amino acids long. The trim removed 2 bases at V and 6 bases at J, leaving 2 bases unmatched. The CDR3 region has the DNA TGTGCCAGCAGCTTCGGGACAGGGTATGAAAAACTGTTTTTT. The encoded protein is CASSFGTGYEKLFF.

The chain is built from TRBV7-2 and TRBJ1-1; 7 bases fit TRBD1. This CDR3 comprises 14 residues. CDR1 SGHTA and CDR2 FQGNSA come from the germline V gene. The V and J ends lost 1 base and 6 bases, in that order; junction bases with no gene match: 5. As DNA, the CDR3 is TGTGCCAGCAGCTTAGTATGGCAGGGGGCTGAAGCTTTCTTT. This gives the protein CASSLVWQGAEAFF. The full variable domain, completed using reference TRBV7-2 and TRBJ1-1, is GAGVSQSPSNKVTEKGKDVELRCDPISGHTALYWYRQSLGQGLEFLIYFQGNSAPDKSGLPSDRFSAERTGGSVSTLTIQRTQQEDSAVYLCASSLVWQGAEAFFGQGTRLTVV.

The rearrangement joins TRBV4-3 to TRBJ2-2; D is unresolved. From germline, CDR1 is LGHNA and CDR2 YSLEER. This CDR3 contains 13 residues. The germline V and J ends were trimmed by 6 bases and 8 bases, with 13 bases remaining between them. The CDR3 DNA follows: TGCGCCAGCAGTCGACTGTTGTGGGGGGAGCTGTTTTTT. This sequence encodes CASSRLLWGELFF.

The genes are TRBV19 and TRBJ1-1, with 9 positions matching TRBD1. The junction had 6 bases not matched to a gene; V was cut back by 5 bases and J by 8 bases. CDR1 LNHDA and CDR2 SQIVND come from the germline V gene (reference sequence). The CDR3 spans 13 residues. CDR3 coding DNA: TGTGCCAGTAGTCGTGGACAGGGGACAGAAGCTTTCTTT. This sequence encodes CASSRGQGTEAFF.

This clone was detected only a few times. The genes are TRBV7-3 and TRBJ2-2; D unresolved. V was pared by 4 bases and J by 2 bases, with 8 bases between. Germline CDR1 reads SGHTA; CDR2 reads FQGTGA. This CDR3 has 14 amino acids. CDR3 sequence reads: CASSSSTNTGELFF. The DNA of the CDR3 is TGTGCCAGCAGCTCCTCGACAAACACCGGGGAGCTGTTTTTT. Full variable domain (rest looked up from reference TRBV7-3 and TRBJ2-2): GAGVSQTPSNKVTEKGKYVELRCDPISGHTALYWYRQSLGQGPEFLIYFQGTGAADDSGLPNDRFFAVRPEGSVSTLKIQRTERGDSAVYLCASSSSTNTGELFFGEGSRLTVL.

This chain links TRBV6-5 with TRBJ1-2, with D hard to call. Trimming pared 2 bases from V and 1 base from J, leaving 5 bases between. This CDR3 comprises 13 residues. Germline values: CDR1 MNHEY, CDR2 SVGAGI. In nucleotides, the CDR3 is TGTGCCAGCAGTTACAGAGTTAACTATGGCTACACCTTC. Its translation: CASSYRVNYGYTF.

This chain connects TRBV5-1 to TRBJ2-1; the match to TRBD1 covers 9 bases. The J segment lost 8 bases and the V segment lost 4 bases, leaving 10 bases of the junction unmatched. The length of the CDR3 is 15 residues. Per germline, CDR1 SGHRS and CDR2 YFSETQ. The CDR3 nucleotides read TGCGCCAGCAGCCGGGGGACAGGGTCTAGCTATGAGCAGTTCTTC. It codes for CASSRGTGSSYEQFF.

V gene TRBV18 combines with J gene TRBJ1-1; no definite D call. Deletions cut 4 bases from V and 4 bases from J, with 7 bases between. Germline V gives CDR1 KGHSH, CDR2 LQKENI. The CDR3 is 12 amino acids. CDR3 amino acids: CASSLEITEAFF. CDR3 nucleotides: TGTGCCAGCTCACTGGAGATCACTGAAGCTTTCTTT.

DNA of the CDR3: TGTGCCAGCACCTCCTGGGGGGGGGAGTCCTACAATGAGCAGTTCTTC. As protein: CASTSWGGESYNEQFF. The V and J genes are TRBV7-8 and TRBJ2-1, with 7 positions matching TRBD2. CDR1 and CDR2 (germline): SGHVS, FQNEAQ. The CDR3 has 16 amino acids. V dropped 7 bases and J dropped 1; count of bases not matched to a gene: 10.

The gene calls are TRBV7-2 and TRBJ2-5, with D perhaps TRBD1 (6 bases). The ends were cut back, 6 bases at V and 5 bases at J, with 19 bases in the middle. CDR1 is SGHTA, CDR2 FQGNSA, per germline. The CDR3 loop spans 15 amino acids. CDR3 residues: CASRKNRVEGETQYF. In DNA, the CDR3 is TGTGCCAGCAGGAAAAACAGGGTTGAGGGTGAGACCCAGTACTTC.

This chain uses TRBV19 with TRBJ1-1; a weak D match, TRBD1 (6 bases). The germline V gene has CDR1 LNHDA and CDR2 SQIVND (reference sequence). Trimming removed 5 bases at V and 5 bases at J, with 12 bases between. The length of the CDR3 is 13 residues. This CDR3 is CASSGRGWTEAFF. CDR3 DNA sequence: TGTGCCAGTAGTGGCAGGGGTTGGACTGAAGCTTTCTTT.

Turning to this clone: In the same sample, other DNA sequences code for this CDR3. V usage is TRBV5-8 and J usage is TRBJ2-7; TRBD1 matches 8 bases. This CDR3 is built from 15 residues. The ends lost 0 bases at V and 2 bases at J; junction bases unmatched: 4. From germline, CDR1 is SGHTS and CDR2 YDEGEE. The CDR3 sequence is CASSLGQGLTYEQYF. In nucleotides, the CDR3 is TGTGCCAGCAGCTTGGGACAGGGGCTGACCTACGAGCAGTACTTC.

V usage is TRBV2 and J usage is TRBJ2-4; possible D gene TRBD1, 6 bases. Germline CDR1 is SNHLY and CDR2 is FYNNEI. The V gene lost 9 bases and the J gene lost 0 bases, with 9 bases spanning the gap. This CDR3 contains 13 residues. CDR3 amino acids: CASRTVAKNIQYF. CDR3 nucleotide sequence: TGTGCCAGTCGGACAGTAGCCAAAAACATTCAGTACTTC. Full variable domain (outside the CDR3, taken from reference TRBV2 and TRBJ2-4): EPEVTQTPSHQVTQMGQEVILRCVPISNHLYFYWYRQILGQKVEFLVSFYNNEISEKSEIFDDQFSVERPDGSNFTLKIRSTKLEDSAMYFCASRTVAKNIQYFGAGTRLSVL.

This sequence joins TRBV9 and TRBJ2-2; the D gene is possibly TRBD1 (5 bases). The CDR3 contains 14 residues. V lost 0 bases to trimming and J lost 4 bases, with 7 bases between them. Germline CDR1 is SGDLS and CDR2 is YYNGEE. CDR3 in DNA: TGTGCCAGCAGCGTAGTACAGGTCACCGGGGAGCTGTTTTTT. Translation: CASSVVQVTGELFF.

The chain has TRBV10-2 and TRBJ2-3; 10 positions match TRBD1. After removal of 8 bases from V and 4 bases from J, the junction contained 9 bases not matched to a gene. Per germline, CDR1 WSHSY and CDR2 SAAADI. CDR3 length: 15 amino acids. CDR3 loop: CASGGTGVRADTQYF. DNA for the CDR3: TGCGCCAGCGGAGGGACAGGGGTGAGGGCAGATACGCAGTATTTT.

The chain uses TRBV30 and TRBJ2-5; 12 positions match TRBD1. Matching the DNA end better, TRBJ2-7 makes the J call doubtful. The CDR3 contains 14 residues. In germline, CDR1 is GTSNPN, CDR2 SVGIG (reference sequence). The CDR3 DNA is TGTGCCTGGAGCCGGGACAGGGGGCCCTACGAGCAGTACTTC. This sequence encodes CAWSRDRGPYEQYF.

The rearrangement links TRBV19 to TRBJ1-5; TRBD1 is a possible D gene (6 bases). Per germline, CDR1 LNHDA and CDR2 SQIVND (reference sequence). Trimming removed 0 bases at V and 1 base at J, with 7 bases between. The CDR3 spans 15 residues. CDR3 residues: CASSIEQGSNQPQHF. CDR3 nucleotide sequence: TGTGCCAGTAGTATAGAACAGGGAAGCAATCAGCCCCAGCATTTT.

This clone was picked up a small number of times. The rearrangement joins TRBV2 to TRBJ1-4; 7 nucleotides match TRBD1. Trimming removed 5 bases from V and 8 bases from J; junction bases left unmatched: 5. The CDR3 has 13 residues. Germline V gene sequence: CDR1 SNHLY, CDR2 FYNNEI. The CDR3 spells CASSTRQGEKLFF. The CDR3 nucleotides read TGTGCCAGCAGTACCCGACAGGGCGAAAAACTGTTTTTT.